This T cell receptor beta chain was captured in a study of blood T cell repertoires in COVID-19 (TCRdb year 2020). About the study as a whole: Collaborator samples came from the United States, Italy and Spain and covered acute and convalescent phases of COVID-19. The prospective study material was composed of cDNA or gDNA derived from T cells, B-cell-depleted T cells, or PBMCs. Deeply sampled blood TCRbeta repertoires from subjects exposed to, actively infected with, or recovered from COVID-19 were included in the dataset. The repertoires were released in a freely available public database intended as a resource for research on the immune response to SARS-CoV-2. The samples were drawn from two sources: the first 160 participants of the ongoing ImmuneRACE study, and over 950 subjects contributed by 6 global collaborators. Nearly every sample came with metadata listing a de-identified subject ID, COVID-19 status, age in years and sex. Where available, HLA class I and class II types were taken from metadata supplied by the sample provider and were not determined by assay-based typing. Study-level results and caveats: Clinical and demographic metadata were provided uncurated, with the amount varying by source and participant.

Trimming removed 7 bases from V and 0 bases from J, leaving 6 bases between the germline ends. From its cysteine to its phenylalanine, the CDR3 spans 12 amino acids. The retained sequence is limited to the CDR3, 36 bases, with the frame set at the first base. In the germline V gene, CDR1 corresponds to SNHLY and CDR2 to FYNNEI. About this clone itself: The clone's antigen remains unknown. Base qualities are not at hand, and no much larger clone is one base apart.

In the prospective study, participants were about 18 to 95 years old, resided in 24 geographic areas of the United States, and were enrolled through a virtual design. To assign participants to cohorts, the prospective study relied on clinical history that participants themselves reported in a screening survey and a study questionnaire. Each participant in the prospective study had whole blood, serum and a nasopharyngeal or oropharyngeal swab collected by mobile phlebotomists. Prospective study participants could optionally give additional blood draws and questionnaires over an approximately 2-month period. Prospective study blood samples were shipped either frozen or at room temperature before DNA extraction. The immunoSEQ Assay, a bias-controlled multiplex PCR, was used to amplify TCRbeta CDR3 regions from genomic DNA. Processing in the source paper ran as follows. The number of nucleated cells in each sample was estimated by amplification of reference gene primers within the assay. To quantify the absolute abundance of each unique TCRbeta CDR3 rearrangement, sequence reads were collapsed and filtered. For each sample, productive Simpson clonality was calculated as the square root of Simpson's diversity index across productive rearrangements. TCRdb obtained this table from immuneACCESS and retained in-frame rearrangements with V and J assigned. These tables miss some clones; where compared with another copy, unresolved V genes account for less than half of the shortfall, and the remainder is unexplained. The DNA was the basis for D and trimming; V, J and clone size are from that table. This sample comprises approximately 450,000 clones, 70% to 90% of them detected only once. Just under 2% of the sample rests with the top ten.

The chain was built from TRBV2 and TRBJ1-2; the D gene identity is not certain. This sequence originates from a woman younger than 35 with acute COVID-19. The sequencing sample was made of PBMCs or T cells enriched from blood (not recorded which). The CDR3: CASTTANYGYTF. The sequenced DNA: TGTGCCAGCACAACAGCTAACTATGGCTACACCTTC.